This TCR beta chain was documented in a study of T cell responses to AZD1222 COVID-19 vaccine. Whole-study results and caveats: Clonal diversity may have been underestimated, and the donors were mostly white British, with more females than males.

Points on this clone: Its target is not known.

V was shortened by 0 bases and J by 0 bases, with 7 bases between the two germline ends. In germline, CDR1 is SGDLS, CDR2 YYNGEE. CDR3 length: 15 residues. Data came from immunoSEQ multiplex PCR; TCRdb stores just in-frame clones and leaves some out. Here the sample spans 140,000 to 150,000 clones, under 95% being singletons. The chain is built from TRBV9 and TRBJ1-5; no firm D call. The specimen comprised peripheral blood, sampled on day 0 of AZD1222 vaccination. The receptor comes from an adult in good health. CDR3 protein: CASSVGPSSNQPQHF. Written as DNA, the CDR3 is TGTGCCAGCAGCGTAGGCCCAAGTAGCAATCAGCCCCAGCATTTT.